This T cell receptor beta chain was recovered during a study of cytomegalovirus exposure and HLA in healthy donors. Study-wide results and caveats: In a later analysis, TCR association rates varied by HLA locus: DRB1 most, HLA-C fewest. According to an earlier analysis, most TCR beta V segments yielded productive rearrangements about 90% or about 30% of the time. A later analysis showed that HLA-associated TCR beta chains had undergone more clonal expansion than equally common others.

Notes on this clone: Its antigen remains unidentified.

PCR was performed using 60 Vbeta and 13 Jbeta primers. Sequencing used immunoSEQ multiplex PCR; TCRdb keeps in-frame clones, though not all of them. Here the sample spans around 230,000 clones, 82% being singletons. The germline V and J ends were trimmed by 4 bases and 4 bases, with 9 bases remaining between them. Germline CDR1 and CDR2: SNHLY and FYNNEI. The CDR3 has 13 residues. This receptor was obtained from a middle-aged man in good health and CMV-seropositive. Sequenced: PBMCs. The chain joins TRBV2 to TRBJ2-3, with D possibly being TRBD1 (5 bases). In DNA form, the CDR3 reads TGTGCCAGCAGTGGACAGCTAGCAGATACGCAGTATTTT. Protein: CASSGQLADTQYF. The complete variable domain, with remaining parts taken from reference TRBV2 and TRBJ2-3, reads EPEVTQTPSHQVTQMGQEVILRCVPISNHLYFYWYRQILGQKVEFLVSFYNNEISEKSEIFDDQFSVERPDGSNFTLKIRSTKLEDSAMYFCASSGQLADTQYFGPGTRLTVL.